The next 12 T cell receptor beta chains were all read from a single sample in a study of T cells after yellow fever vaccination. TCRdb passed the 5' RACE reads through MiXCR, listing each CDR3 protein once. Here the sample spans about 45,000 distinct CDR3 sequences, approximately 6.3% being singletons. The material sequenced was PBMCs, either bulk or a sorted T-cell subset (CD4+, CD8+, memory, or dextramer-sorted; not recorded which), taken 45 days after the yellow fever booster vaccination. Receptors were obtained from a man between 25 and 39 years old who received the YFV17D yellow fever vaccine.

This clonotype was detected many times. The genes are TRBV6-6 and TRBJ2-5; 7 bases fit TRBD1. V gave up 6 bases and J gave up 5 bases; unmatched junction bases: 6. This CDR3 is built from 13 residues. Looked up from germline, CDR1 is MNHNY and CDR2 is SVGAGI (reference sequence). The DNA for the CDR3 is TGTGCCAGCAGCCTACAGGGGTTGGAGACCCAGTACTTC. This sequence encodes CASSLQGLETQYF.

V gene TRBV7-2 combines with J gene TRBJ1-2; the D is unclear. Germline CDR1 reads SGHTA; CDR2 reads FQGNSA. The CDR3 is 13 amino acids. Trimming pared 0 bases from V and 6 bases from J, leaving 8 bases between. This CDR3 is CASSLAPGDGYTF. In DNA form, the CDR3 reads TGTGCCAGCAGCTTAGCGCCGGGAGATGGCTACACCTTC.

To note about this clonotype: This may be a read error: a much more frequent sequence differs by one nucleotide. The chain uses TRBV24-1 and TRBJ2-1; 7 bases match TRBD1. The CDR3 is made up of 15 amino acids. Per germline, CDR1 KGHDR and CDR2 SFDVKD. The CDR3 sequence: CATSDPDTGDNKQFF. The CDR3 DNA follows: TGTGCCACCAGTGACCCTGATACAGGGGACAATAAGCAGTTCTTC.

The chain joins TRBV20-1 to TRBJ2-7; TRBD2 matches 12 bases. The CDR3 covers 16 residues. CDR1 is DFQATT, CDR2 SNEGSKA, per germline (reference sequence). V dropped 6 bases and J dropped 2; count of bases not matched to a gene: 11. The CDR3, as DNA: TGCAGTGCACAAACCCTGACTAGCGGGAGTCCCTACGAGCAGTACTTC. Translation: CSAQTLTSGSPYEQYF.

This clonotype was seen many times. This chain uses TRBV27 with TRBJ1-1; TRBD1 matches 7 bases. CDR3 length: 15 amino acids. In germline, CDR1 is MNHEY, CDR2 SMNVEV (reference sequence). J gave up 4 bases and V 0 bases, and 5 bases lay outside the gene matches. This CDR3 is CASSLSTGAPTEAFF. The DNA of the CDR3 is TGTGCCAGCAGTTTATCTACAGGGGCCCCCACTGAAGCTTTCTTT.

The chain has TRBV20-1 and TRBJ2-7; tentative D call: TRBD2 (6 bases). V was trimmed by 3 bases and J by 5 bases, leaving 11 bases between them. The CDR3 length is 12 residues. Germline assignment: CDR1 DFQATT and CDR2 SNEGSKA (reference sequence). CDR3 nucleotide sequence: TGCAGTGCTAGCGGGAGAAGGAACGAGCAGTACTTC. Protein: CSASGRRNEQYF.

In its sample, this clonotype was seen a few times. The V and J genes are TRBV5-1 and TRBJ1-6; unclear D gene. Germline values: CDR1 SGHRS, CDR2 YFSETQ. This CDR3 contains 15 residues. V shed 0 bases and J shed 9 bases, with 13 bases lying between them. CDR3 sequence reads: CASSLGVAESSPLHF. The CDR3 DNA follows: TGCGCCAGCAGCTTGGGGGTAGCCGAGTCTTCACCCCTCCACTTT.

This clonotype was found a few times. The V gene is TRBV4-2, the J gene TRBJ2-3, with 8 bases aligning to TRBD2. Germline V lookup: CDR1 LGHNA, CDR2 YNFKEQ. The CDR3 runs to 17 residues. The ends lost 0 bases at V and 5 bases at J; junction bases unmatched: 10. The CDR3 DNA reads as TGTGCCAGCAGCCAAGATCCAGCGGGGGCCTTCGGAGATACGCAGTATTTT. It translates to CASSQDPAGAFGDTQYF.

The chain joins TRBV6-2 or TRBV6-3 to TRBJ2-7; 8 nucleotides match TRBD2. The germline V gene has CDR1 MNHEY and CDR2 SVGEGT. The V segment lost 8 bases and the J segment 3 bases; nucleotides outside the gene matches: 9. The CDR3 totals 14 residues. The CDR3 here is CASGDGGGHYEQYF. For the CDR3, the DNA is TGTGCCAGCGGTGACGGGGGGGGACACTACGAGCAGTACTTC.

This clonotype was observed many times. V gene TRBV20-1 combines with J gene TRBJ2-5, with a weak D call TRBD1 (5 bases). The germline V gene has CDR1 DFQATT and CDR2 SNEGSKA (reference sequence). Trimming shortened V by 5 bases and J by 5 bases, and 15 bases separated the two germline ends. The CDR3 length is 13 residues. DNA for the CDR3: TGCAGTGCTGACCGGGTCCCAGGGGAGACCCAGTACTTC. This codes for CSADRVPGETQYF.

This sequence joins TRBV20-1 and TRBJ2-1; D is ambiguous. Germline values: CDR1 DFQATT, CDR2 SNEGSKA (reference sequence). Trimming left V 6 bases short and J 8 bases short, with 20 bases between. This CDR3 spans 14 amino acids. The CDR3 loop reads CSALQPRFLHEQFF. CDR3 coding DNA: TGCAGTGCCCTACAGCCCCGATTCCTCCATGAGCAGTTCTTC.

This clonotype was seen many times. The V call is TRBV7-2, the J call TRBJ1-2, with TRBD1 matching 7 bases. Trimming removed 5 bases from V and 4 bases from J; junction bases left unmatched: 4. The CDR3 is 13 amino acids. CDR1 SGHTA and CDR2 FQGNSA come from the germline V gene. Here the CDR3 reads CASSPRGGYGYTF. The CDR3 DNA sequence: TGTGCCAGCAGCCCCAGGGGGGGCTATGGCTACACCTTC.